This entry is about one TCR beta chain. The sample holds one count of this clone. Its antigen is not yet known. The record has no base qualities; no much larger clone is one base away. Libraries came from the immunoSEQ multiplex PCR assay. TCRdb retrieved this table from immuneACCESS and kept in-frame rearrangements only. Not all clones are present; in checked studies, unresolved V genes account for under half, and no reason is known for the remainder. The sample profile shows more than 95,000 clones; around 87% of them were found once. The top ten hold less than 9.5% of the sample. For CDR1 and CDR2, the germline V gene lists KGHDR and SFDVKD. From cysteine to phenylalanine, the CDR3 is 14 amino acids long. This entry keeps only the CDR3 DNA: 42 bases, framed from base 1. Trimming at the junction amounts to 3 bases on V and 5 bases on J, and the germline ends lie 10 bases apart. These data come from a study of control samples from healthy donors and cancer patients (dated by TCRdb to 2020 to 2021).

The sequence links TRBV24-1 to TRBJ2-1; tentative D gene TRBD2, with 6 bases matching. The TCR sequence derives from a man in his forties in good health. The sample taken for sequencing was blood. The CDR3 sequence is CATSDTRGNNEQFF. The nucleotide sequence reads TGTGCCACCAGTGATACCCGGGGGAACAATGAGCAGTTCTTC.